One sample yielded the 7 T cell receptor beta chains listed below, sequenced in a study of shared clonotypes between healthy human individuals. TCRdb's copy holds only in-frame clones and misses some; the assay was immunoSEQ multiplex PCR. The table lists 550,000 to 800,000 clones, roughly 87% of them singletons. Sequencing input: memory CD8+ T cells from PBMCs. The sample's subset: CD45RO+ cells pooled with CCR7-negative TemRA cells. These receptors all come from a man younger than 35 in good health. Some clones in this sample may be carry-over from other donors' samples.

V and J are TRBV5-5 and TRBJ2-2; 10 bases match TRBD2. Losses at the gene ends were 0 bases for V and 0 bases for J; bases not matched to a gene: 5. The CDR3 runs 18 residues. In germline, CDR1 is SGHKS, CDR2 YYEKEE (reference sequence). The CDR3 spells CASSLAPGLATNTGELFF. In DNA form, the CDR3 reads TGTGCCAGCAGCTTGGCACCGGGACTAGCGACGAACACCGGGGAGCTGTTTTTT.

The chain has TRBV27 and TRBJ2-1; maybe TRBD1 (6 bases). The V end was cut by 4 bases, the J end by 5 bases, with 15 bases between. The CDR3 runs 15 residues. Germline V lookup: CDR1 MNHEY, CDR2 SMNVEV (reference sequence). CDR3 region: CASSYSLGAHNEQFF. The DNA of the CDR3 is TGTGCCAGCAGTTATTCTCTGGGGGCACACAATGAGCAGTTCTTC.

V gene TRBV9 combines with J gene TRBJ2-6; D is ambiguous. CDR1 is SGDLS, CDR2 YYNGEE, per germline. The CDR3 totals 14 residues. Deletions cut 3 bases from V and 0 bases from J, with 4 bases between. CDR3 nucleotides: TGTGCCAGCAGCGATCGCTCTGGGGCCAACGTCCTGACTTTC. Its translation: CASSDRSGANVLTF.

Of note for this clone: This specimen includes other DNA sequences encoding the same CDR3. This CDR3 is CASSFNQPQHF. CDR3 in DNA: TGTGCCAGCAGTTTTAATCAGCCCCAGCATTTT. The chain is built from TRBV28 and TRBJ1-5; D is uncertain. V lost 3 bases and J lost 4, with 1 base in between. The CDR3 length is 11 residues. CDR1 MDHEN and CDR2 SYDVKM come from the germline V gene.

This sequence joins TRBV7-9 and TRBJ2-5; unclear D gene. The CDR3 is 16 residues long. V lost 1 base to trimming and J lost 5 bases, with 17 bases between them. Germline lookup yields CDR1 SEHNR and CDR2 FQNEAQ (reference sequence). DNA of the CDR3: TGTGCCAGCAGCTTAGTTTTGGACCTCCGCCGGGAGACCCAGTACTTC. It codes for CASSLVLDLRRETQYF.

The V and J genes are TRBV27 and TRBJ2-6; 9 bases are a match to TRBD2. The germline V gene has CDR1 MNHEY and CDR2 SMNVEV (reference sequence). The V segment lost 6 bases and the J segment 4 bases; nucleotides outside the gene matches: 10. CDR3 length: 17 amino acids. The CDR3 nucleotides read TGTGCCAGCAGCGAACTACAACTAGCGGGCGGGGCCAACGTCCTGACTTTC. Protein sequence: CASSELQLAGGANVLTF.

V and J are TRBV6-4 and TRBJ2-3, with 10 bases matching TRBD2. The ends lost 3 bases at V and 0 bases at J; junction bases unmatched: 3. The CDR3 loop spans 16 amino acids. The germline V gene has CDR1 MRHNA and CDR2 SNTAGT. The CDR3 region is CASSELAGVSTDTQYF. CDR3 nucleotides: TGTGCCAGCAGTGAGCTAGCGGGAGTTAGCACAGATACGCAGTATTTT.